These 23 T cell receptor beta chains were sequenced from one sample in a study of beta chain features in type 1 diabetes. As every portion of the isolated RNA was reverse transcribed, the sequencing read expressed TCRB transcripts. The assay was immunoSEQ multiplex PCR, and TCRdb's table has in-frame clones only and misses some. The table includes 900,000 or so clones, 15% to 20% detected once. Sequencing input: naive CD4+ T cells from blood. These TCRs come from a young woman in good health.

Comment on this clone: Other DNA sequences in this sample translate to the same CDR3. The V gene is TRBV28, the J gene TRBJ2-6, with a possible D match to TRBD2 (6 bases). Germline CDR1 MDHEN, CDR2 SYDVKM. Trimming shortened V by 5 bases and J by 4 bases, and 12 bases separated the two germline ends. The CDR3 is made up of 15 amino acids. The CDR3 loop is CASSTGGGGANVLTF. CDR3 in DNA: TGTGCCAGCAGTACCGGGGGTGGCGGGGCCAACGTCCTGACTTTC.

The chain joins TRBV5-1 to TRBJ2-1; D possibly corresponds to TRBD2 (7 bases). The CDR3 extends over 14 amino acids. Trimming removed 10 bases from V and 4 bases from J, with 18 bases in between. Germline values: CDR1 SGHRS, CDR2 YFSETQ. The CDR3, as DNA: TGCGCCGGCAAACGGGGGGCGGAATACAATGAGCAGTTCTTC. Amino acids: CAGKRGAEYNEQFF. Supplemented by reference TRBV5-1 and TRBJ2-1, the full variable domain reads KAGVTQTPRYLIKTRGQQVTLSCSPISGHRSVSWYQQTPGQGLQFLFEYFSETQRNKGNFPGRFSGRQFSNSRSEMNVSTLELGDSALYLCAGKRGAEYNEQFFGPGTRLTVL.

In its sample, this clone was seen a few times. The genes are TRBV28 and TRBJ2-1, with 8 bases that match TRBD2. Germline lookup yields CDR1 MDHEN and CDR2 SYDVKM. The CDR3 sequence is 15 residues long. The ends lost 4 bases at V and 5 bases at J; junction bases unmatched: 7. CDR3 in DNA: TGTGCCAGCAGTTCCGCCGGGACTAGAGACAATGAGCAGTTCTTC. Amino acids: CASSSAGTRDNEQFF.

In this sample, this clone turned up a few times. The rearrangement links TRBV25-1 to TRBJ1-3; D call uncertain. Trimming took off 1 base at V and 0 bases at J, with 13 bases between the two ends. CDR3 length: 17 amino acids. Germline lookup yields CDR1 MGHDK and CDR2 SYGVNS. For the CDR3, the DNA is TGTGCCAGCAGTGAATCCTCGGGAGGTTCCTCTGGAAACACCATATATTTT. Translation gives CASSESSGGSSGNTIYF.

The DNA of the CDR3 is TGCGCCAGCAGCTTGGGCGGGATGTACACTGAAGCTTTCTTT. Amino acids: CASSLGGMYTEAFF. J is TRBJ1-1 and V is TRBV5-1; D gene unclear. The V end lost 0 bases, the J end lost 3 bases, and 9 bases lay between the germline ends. The germline gives CDR1 SGHRS, CDR2 YFSETQ. This CDR3 is built from 14 residues. Variable domain in full (rest from reference TRBV5-1 and TRBJ1-1): KAGVTQTPRYLIKTRGQQVTLSCSPISGHRSVSWYQQTPGQGLQFLFEYFSETQRNKGNFPGRFSGRQFSNSRSEMNVSTLELGDSALYLCASSLGGMYTEAFFGQGTRLTVV.

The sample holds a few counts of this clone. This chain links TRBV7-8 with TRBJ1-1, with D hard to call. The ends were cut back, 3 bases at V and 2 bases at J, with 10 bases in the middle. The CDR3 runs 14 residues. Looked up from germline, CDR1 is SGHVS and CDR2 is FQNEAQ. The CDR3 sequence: CASSFSAGNTEAFF. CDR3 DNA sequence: TGTGCCAGCAGCTTTTCCGCAGGAAACACTGAAGCTTTCTTT. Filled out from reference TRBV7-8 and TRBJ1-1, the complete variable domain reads GAGVSQSPRYKVAKRGQDVALRCDPISGHVSLFWYQQALGQGPEFLTYFQNEAQLDKSGLPSDRFFAERPEGSVSTLKIQRTQQEDSAVYLCASSFSAGNTEAFFGQGTRLTVV.

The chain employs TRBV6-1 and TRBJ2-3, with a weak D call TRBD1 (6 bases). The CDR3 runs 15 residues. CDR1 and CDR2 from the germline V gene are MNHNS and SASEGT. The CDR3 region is CATQMGRGIRDTQYF. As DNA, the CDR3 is TGTGCGACACAAATGGGCAGGGGCATCAGAGATACGCAGTATTTT.

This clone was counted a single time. The CDR3 DNA follows: TGTGCCAGCTCACCACACCCGGGGGGCGTGGAACCCCAGCATTTT. It encodes CASSPHPGGVEPQHF. The chain combines TRBV18 with TRBJ1-5; perhaps TRBD1 as D (6 bases). The V and J ends lost 1 base and 10 bases respectively, with 17 bases between them. The CDR3 spans 15 residues. CDR1 is KGHSH, CDR2 LQKENI, per germline.

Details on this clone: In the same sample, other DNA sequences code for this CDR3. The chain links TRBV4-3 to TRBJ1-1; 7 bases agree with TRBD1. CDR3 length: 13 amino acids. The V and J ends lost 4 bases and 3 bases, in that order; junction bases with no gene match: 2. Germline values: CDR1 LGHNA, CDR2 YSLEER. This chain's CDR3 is CASSRTGDTEAFF. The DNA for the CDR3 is TGCGCCAGCAGCCGAACAGGGGACACTGAAGCTTTCTTT.

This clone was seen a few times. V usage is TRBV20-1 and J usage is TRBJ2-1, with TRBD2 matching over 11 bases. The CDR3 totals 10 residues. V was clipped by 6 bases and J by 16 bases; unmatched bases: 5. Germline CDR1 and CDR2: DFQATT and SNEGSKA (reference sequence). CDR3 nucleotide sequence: TGCAGTGCCACTACTAGCGGGAGTTTCTTC. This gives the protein CSATTSGSFF.

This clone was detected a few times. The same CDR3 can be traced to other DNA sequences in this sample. This CDR3 is CSAAGSYEQYF. DNA for the CDR3: TGCAGTGCAGCGGGATCCTACGAGCAGTACTTC. This chain joins TRBV20-1 and TRBJ2-7, with TRBD2 identical over 7 bases. This CDR3 has 11 residues. Trimming cost V 6 bases and J 1 base; bases outside gene matches: 0. The germline gives CDR1 DFQATT, CDR2 SNEGSKA (reference sequence).

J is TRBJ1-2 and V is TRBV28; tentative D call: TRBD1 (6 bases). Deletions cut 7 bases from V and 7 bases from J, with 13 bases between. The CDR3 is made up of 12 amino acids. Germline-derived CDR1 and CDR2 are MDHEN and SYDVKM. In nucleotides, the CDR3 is TGTGCCAGCATCGACAGGTACACTGGCTACACCTTC. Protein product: CASIDRYTGYTF.

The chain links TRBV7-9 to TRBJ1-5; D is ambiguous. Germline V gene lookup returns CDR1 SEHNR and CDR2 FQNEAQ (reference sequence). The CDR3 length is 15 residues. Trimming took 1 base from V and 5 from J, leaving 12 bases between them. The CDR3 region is CASSLGSVQYQPQHF. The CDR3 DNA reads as TGTGCCAGCAGCTTAGGGTCCGTCCAATATCAGCCCCAGCATTTT.

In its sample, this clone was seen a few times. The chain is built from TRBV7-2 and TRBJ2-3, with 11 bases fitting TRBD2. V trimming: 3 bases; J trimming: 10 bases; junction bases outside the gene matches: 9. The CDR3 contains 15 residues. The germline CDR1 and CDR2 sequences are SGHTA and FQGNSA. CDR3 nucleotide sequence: TGTGCCAGCAGCTTGGGTAGCGGGAGGGCCTCTCCGCAGTATTTT. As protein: CASSLGSGRASPQYF.

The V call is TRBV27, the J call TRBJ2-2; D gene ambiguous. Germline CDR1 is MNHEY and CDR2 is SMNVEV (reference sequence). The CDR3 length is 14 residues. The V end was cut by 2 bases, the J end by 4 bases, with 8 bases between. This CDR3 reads CASSLRPPTGELFF. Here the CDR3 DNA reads TGTGCCAGCAGTTTAAGGCCCCCCACCGGGGAGCTGTTTTTT.

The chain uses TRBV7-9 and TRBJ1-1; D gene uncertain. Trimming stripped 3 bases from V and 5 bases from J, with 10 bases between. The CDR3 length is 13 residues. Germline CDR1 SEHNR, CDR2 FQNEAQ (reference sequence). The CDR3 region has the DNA TGTGCCAGCAGCTTTGAAAGGGTTACTGAAGCTTTCTTT. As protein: CASSFERVTEAFF.

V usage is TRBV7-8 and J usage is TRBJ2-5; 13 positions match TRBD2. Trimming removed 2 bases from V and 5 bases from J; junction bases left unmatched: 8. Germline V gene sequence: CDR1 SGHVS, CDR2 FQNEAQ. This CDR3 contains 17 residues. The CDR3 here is CASSLRPGLAGAETQYF. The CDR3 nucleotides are TGTGCCAGCAGCTTAAGGCCCGGACTAGCGGGAGCGGAGACCCAGTACTTC.

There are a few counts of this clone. The CDR3 bases are TGCGCCAGCAGCTCTGGGACTAGCGGGTACTACAATGAGCAGTTCTTC. Amino acids: CASSSGTSGYYNEQFF. V and J are TRBV5-1 and TRBJ2-1, with TRBD2 identical over 12 bases. CDR3 length: 16 amino acids. The germline gives CDR1 SGHRS, CDR2 YFSETQ. J lost 3 bases, V lost 3 bases, and 4 bases had no gene match.

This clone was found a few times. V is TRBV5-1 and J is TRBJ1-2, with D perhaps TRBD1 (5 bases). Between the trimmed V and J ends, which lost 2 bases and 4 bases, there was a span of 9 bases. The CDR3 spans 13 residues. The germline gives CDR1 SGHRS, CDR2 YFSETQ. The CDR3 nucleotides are TGCGCCAGCAGCTTTCAGGGCGGCTATGGCTACACCTTC. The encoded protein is CASSFQGGYGYTF.

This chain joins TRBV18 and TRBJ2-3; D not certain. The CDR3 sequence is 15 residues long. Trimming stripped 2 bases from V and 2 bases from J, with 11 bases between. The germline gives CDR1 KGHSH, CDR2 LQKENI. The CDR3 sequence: CASSPYMDPTDTQYF. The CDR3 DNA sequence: TGTGCCAGCTCACCATATATGGACCCCACAGATACGCAGTATTTT. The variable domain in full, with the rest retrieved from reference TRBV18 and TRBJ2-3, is NAGVMQNPRHLVRRRGQEARLRCSPMKGHSHVYWYRQLPEEGLKFMVYLQKENIIDESGMPKERFSAEFPKEGPSILRIQQVVRGDSAAYFCASSPYMDPTDTQYFGPGTRLTVL.

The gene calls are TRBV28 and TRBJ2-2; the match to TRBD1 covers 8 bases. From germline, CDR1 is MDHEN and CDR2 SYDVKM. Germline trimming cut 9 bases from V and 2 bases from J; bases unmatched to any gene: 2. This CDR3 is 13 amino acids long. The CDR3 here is CARTGDNTGELFF. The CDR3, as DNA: TGTGCCAGGACAGGGGATAACACCGGGGAGCTGTTTTTT. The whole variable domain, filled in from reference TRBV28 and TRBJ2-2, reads DVKVTQSSRYLVKRTGEKVFLECVQDMDHENMFWYRQDPGLGLRLIYFSYDVKMKEKGDIPEGYSVSREKKERFSLILESASTNQTSMYLCARTGDNTGELFFGEGSRLTVL.

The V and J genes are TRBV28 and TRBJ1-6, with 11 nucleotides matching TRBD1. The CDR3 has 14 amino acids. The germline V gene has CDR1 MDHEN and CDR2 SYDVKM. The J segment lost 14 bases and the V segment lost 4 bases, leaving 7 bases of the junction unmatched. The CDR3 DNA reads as TGTGCCAGCAGTTCGGGACAGGGGGAAACGACCCTCCACTTT. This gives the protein CASSSGQGETTLHF. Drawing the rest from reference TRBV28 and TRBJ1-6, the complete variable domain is DVKVTQSSRYLVKRTGEKVFLECVQDMDHENMFWYRQDPGLGLRLIYFSYDVKMKEKGDIPEGYSVSREKKERFSLILESASTNQTSMYLCASSSGQGETTLHFGNGTRLTVT.

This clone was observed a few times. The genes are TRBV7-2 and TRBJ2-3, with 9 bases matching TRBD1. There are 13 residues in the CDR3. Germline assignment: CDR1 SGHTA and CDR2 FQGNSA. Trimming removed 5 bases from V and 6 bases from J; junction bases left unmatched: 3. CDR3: CASSGGTGDTQYF. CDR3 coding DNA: TGTGCCAGCAGCGGGGGGACAGGGGATACGCAGTATTTT.